The TCR beta chain described here comes from a study of T cells in Graves' hyperthyroidism and ophthalmopathy. About this clonotype itself: Its antigen is unidentified.

The TCR beta CDR3 regions underwent amplification using RNA transcripts as the source. Using the HTBI primer set, a first-round RT-PCR was run on the TCR CDR3. TCRdb analysed the multiplex PCR reads with MiXCR anew, one entry per CDR3 protein. Found here are around 390,000 distinct CDR3 sequences, around 13% of them singletons; the top ten hold less than 20%. Disease duration was under 3 months in the ophthalmopathy patients, who also had a Clinical Activity Score of at least 3 and a NOSPECS grade of at least 4. The study excluded patients with uncontrolled infection, other autoimmune disease, pregnancy or lactation. V lost 7 bases to trimming and J lost 0 bases, with 19 bases between them. Per the germline V gene, CDR1 is SGHAT and CDR2 is FQNNGV. This CDR3 has 17 amino acids. Notes on the study in general: Classification by a 13 V-J model distinguished ophthalmopathy from stable hyperthyroidism. Most thyroid clonotypes that were expanded above 0.001 also turned up in blood.

V and J are TRBV11-2 and TRBJ1-5, with D possibly TRBD1 on 5 matching bases. Sequencing was performed on blood. This sequence was found in a woman aged 25 to 39 with Graves' ophthalmopathy. For the CDR3, the DNA is TGTGCCAGCATGTCCGGAAACGGGGGGGTTAGCAATCAGCCCCAGCATTTT. Protein sequence: CASMSGNGGVSNQPQHF.